A single sample gave rise to the 19 T cell receptor beta chains below, sequenced in a study of T cells in Graves' hyperthyroidism and ophthalmopathy. Amplification of TCR beta CDR3 regions was performed using RNA transcripts as template. With the HTBI primer set, the TCR CDR3 went through a first round of RT-PCR. In TCRdb, the multiplex PCR reads were re-called with MiXCR into one record per CDR3 protein. Counted here are hundreds of thousands of distinct CDR3 sequences, approximately 25% occurring once; the ten biggest clones make up less than 85%. Input material: blood. Receptor source: a man between 45 and 60 years old with Graves' hyperthyroidism.

The CDR3 spells CASSVEDRRETQYF. In DNA, the CDR3 is TGTGCCAGCAGCGTAGAGGACAGACGAGAGACCCAGTACTTC. This chain joins TRBV9 and TRBJ2-5; possibly TRBD1 for D (6 bases). V gave up 0 bases and J gave up 4 bases, with 10 bases separating them. The CDR3 spans 14 residues. Germline CDR1 SGDLS, CDR2 YYNGEE.

V and J are TRBV3-1 and TRBJ2-1; 14 nucleotides align to TRBD2. The CDR3 has 16 amino acids. After removal of 5 bases from V and 8 bases from J, the junction contained 8 bases not matched to a gene. Germline loops: CDR1 LGHDT, CDR2 YNNKEL (reference sequence). The CDR3 region has the DNA TGTGCCAGCAGCGGGAATCGACTAGCGGGAGGGGATGAGCAGTTCTTC. It codes for CASSGNRLAGGDEQFF.

The chain has TRBV29-1 and TRBJ2-7; 9 nucleotides match TRBD1. This CDR3 is built from 13 residues. J was trimmed by 5 bases and V by 5 bases; bases with no gene match: 7. The V gene's germline CDR1 is SQVTM and CDR2 ANQGSEA. The CDR3 DNA sequence: TGCAGCGTTACCCGGGACAGGGTGAACGAGCAGTACTTC. Encoded protein: CSVTRDRVNEQYF.

This clonotype came up many times. The rearrangement links TRBV7-9 to TRBJ2-7, with TRBD2 matching over 13 bases. Germline values: CDR1 SEHNR, CDR2 FQNEAQ (reference sequence). V was clipped by 5 bases and J by 4 bases; unmatched bases: 5. The CDR3 consists of 15 residues. CDR3 in DNA: TGTGCCAGCAGCACCGGACTAGCGGGAGATTACGAGCAGTACTTC. Translating it yields CASSTGLAGDYEQYF.

The chain recombines TRBV3-1 with TRBJ2-7, with TRBD2 matching over 7 bases. With 4 bases clipped from V and 1 base from J, the junction kept 10 bases outside the gene matches. CDR1 is LGHDT and CDR2 is YNNKEL in the germline V gene (reference sequence). The CDR3 covers 16 residues. In DNA form, the CDR3 reads TGTGCCAGCAGCCCCAGCCTAGCGGACCAATCCTACGAGCAGTACTTC. Translation gives CASSPSLADQSYEQYF.

This clonotype showed up many times. This sequence joins TRBV2 and TRBJ1-5; the D is unclear. The ends were cut back, 4 bases at V and 0 bases at J, with 7 bases in the middle. CDR3 size: 14 residues. Per the germline V gene, CDR1 is SNHLY and CDR2 is FYNNEI. This CDR3 reads CASSAGYSNQPQHF. The CDR3 nucleotides are TGTGCCAGCAGTGCGGGTTATAGCAATCAGCCCCAGCATTTT.

This clonotype was seen a handful of times. The chain employs TRBV12-3 or TRBV12-4 and TRBJ1-5; maybe TRBD1 (6 bases). V gave up 3 bases and J gave up 7 bases, with 13 bases separating them. CDR3 length: 14 residues. The CDR3 DNA sequence: TGTGCCAGCAGTTTGGCCAGGGGAGGGCAGCCCCAGCATTTT. Translating gives CASSLARGGQPQHF.

This clonotype was seen only a few times. The genes are TRBV3-1 and TRBJ2-2; 7 bases are shared with TRBD2. The length of the CDR3 is 15 residues. V lost 4 bases and J lost 2; bases outside the gene matches: 4. The germline V gene has CDR1 LGHDT and CDR2 YNNKEL (reference sequence). The CDR3 spells CASSLTSVNTGELFF. CDR3 bases: TGTGCCAGCAGCCTTACTAGCGTCAACACCGGGGAGCTGTTTTTT.

This clonotype was seen ten or more times. The V and J genes are TRBV12-3 or TRBV12-4 and TRBJ1-1; D ambiguous. With 0 bases removed from V and 6 bases from J, the gap between germline ends came to 11 bases. The CDR3 runs to 14 residues. The CDR3 reads CASSLAATASEAFF. DNA of the CDR3: TGTGCCAGCAGTTTAGCGGCCACCGCCTCTGAAGCTTTCTTT.

The gene calls are TRBV11-1 and TRBJ1-1, with D perhaps TRBD1 (6 bases). This CDR3 spans 14 amino acids. Germline V gene lookup returns CDR1 SGHAT and CDR2 FQDESV (reference sequence). V was cut by 5 bases and J by 3 bases, with 13 bases left in between. CDR3 region: CASSPLRGDTEAFF. The CDR3 bases are TGTGCCAGCAGCCCCCTTAGGGGGGACACTGAAGCTTTCTTT.

V is TRBV11-2 and J is TRBJ1-2, with D maybe TRBD1 (6 bases). The V end was cut by 5 bases, the J end by 8 bases, with 18 bases between. The CDR3 runs to 14 residues. In germline, CDR1 is SGHAT, CDR2 FQNNGV. This CDR3 is CASSKGGGMGGYTF. The CDR3 DNA sequence: TGTGCCAGCAGCAAAGGGGGGGGTATGGGGGGCTACACCTTC.

This clonotype was seen at least ten times. CDR3 coding DNA: TGTGCCACCAGTGATTTGGGGCTAGCAGCCTACAATGAGCAGTTCTTC. This codes for CATSDLGLAAYNEQFF. This rearrangement joins TRBV24-1 to TRBJ2-1, with TRBD2 as a possible D gene (5 bases). CDR3 length equals 16 residues. V gave up 0 bases and J gave up 2 bases, with 10 bases separating them. Germline lookup yields CDR1 KGHDR and CDR2 SFDVKD.

This clonotype was found a few times. The rearrangement links TRBV3-1 to TRBJ2-2, with 10 bases fitting TRBD2. After removal of 6 bases from V and 4 bases from J, the junction contained 8 bases not matched to a gene. The CDR3 length is 16 residues. Per germline, CDR1 LGHDT and CDR2 YNNKEL (reference sequence). In nucleotides, the CDR3 is TGTGCCAGCAGACCATTACTAGCGGGACCCACCGGGGAGCTGTTTTTT. It is translated as CASRPLLAGPTGELFF.

CDR3 sequence reads: CASRQTPVKNTEAFF. The DNA for the CDR3 is TGTGCCAGCAGACAAACCCCAGTTAAGAACACTGAAGCTTTCTTT. This chain joins TRBV2 and TRBJ1-1; unclear D gene. V was pared by 6 bases and J by 1 base, with 15 bases between. In germline, CDR1 is SNHLY, CDR2 FYNNEI. This CDR3 has 15 amino acids.

This chain connects TRBV3-1 to TRBJ2-1, with D possibly being TRBD2 (6 bases). CDR3 length: 16 residues. The V and J ends lost 1 base and 3 bases respectively, with 13 bases between them. The germline gives CDR1 LGHDT, CDR2 YNNKEL (reference sequence). The CDR3 nucleotides read TGTGCCAGCAGCCAAGCGGCTAGCGTTTACTACAATGAGCAGTTCTTC. Translated: CASSQAASVYYNEQFF.

This clonotype came up a few times. This chain uses TRBV6-1 with TRBJ2-1; 7 bases are a match to TRBD1. CDR3 length: 15 residues. Germline V gene data show CDR1 as MNHNS and CDR2 as SASEGT. V dropped 5 bases and J dropped 2; count of bases not matched to a gene: 6. The CDR3, as DNA: TGTGCCAGCAGTATTTCCGGGACAGCCTACAATGAGCAGTTCTTC. Translating it yields CASSISGTAYNEQFF.

This clonotype was seen ten or more times. CDR3 loop: CSVRGLVNTGELFF. The DNA for the CDR3 is TGCAGCGTAAGGGGACTAGTGAACACCGGGGAGCTGTTTTTT. V usage is TRBV29-1 and J usage is TRBJ2-2, with 8 bases identical to TRBD2. The J segment lost 1 base and the V segment lost 6 bases, leaving 4 bases of the junction unmatched. This CDR3 comprises 14 residues. Germline V lookup: CDR1 SQVTM, CDR2 ANQGSEA.

This clonotype was counted between two and nine times. The J gene is TRBJ1-6, the V gene TRBV7-2, with a weak D call TRBD1 (5 bases). Trimming took off 6 bases at V and 0 bases at J, with 15 bases between the two ends. The V gene's germline CDR1 is SGHTA and CDR2 FQGNSA. This CDR3 is 17 amino acids long. CDR3 in DNA: TGTGCCAGCAGTGGGGCTCGACAGAGCTCCTATAATTCACCCCTCCACTTT. The encoded protein is CASSGARQSSYNSPLHF.

This clonotype was counted only a few times. The chain employs TRBV3-1 and TRBJ1-1; D unclear. The CDR3 consists of 13 residues. V lost 2 bases and J lost 5, with 9 bases in between. From germline, CDR1 is LGHDT and CDR2 YNNKEL (reference sequence). CDR3 DNA sequence: TGTGCCAGCAGCCAATTTCAGGATACTGAAGCTTTCTTT. Encoded protein: CASSQFQDTEAFF.